A selection of T cell receptor beta chains follows, all from one sample in a study of T cell responses to AZD1222 COVID-19 vaccine. The data were produced by immunoSEQ multiplex PCR, yet TCRdb's version contains in-frame clones alone and is incomplete. The table lists 45,000 to 70,000 clones, about 89% of them singletons, with roughly 14% in the top ten. This sample comprised peripheral blood, obtained 28 days after the second AZD1222 dose. Receptors were obtained from an adult who received the AZD1222 COVID-19 vaccine. Both conserved end residues are part of each CDR3. The D gene is left open where the match is weak. A clone size is listed for some rows: how often the clone was seen (once, few, many), or a class if it is expanded.

D gene: TRBD1; V gene: TRBV5-4; clone size: NA; J gene: TRBJ2-2; CDR3 DNA: TGTGCCAGCAGCTTGGTACAGGGGGGTATCGCCGGGGAGCTGTTTTTT; CDR3 protein: CASSLVQGGIAGELFF
D gene: NA; V gene: TRBV29-1; clone size: NA; J gene: TRBJ1-2; CDR3 DNA: TGCAGCGTTATGGGGGCTGGTGGCTACACCTTC; CDR3 protein: CSVMGAGGYTF
D gene: NA; V gene: TRBV13; clone size: NA; J gene: TRBJ2-3; CDR3 DNA: TGTGCCAGCAGCTCCGCCACCTCAAGCCGTAGCACAGATACGCAGTATTTT; CDR3 protein: CASSSATSSRSTDTQYF
D gene: TRBD1; V gene: TRBV5-1; clone size: NA; J gene: TRBJ1-6; CDR3 DNA: TGCGCCAGCAGCTTGGCGGCAGGGGGTTCTAATTCACCCCTCCACTTT; CDR3 protein: CASSLAAGGSNSPLHF
D gene: NA; V gene: TRBV7-9; clone size: NA; J gene: TRBJ2-6; CDR3 DNA: TGTGCCAGCAGCTTAATTGGAACAGCTGGCTCTGGGGCCAACGTCCTGACTTTC; CDR3 protein: CASSLIGTAGSGANVLTF
D gene: NA; V gene: TRBV9; clone size: once; J gene: TRBJ2-7; CDR3 DNA: TGTGCCAGCAGCGTATCCCCCCACGGGGCCACCTACGAGCAGTACTTC; CDR3 protein: CASSVSPHGATYEQYF
D gene: NA; V gene: TRBV18; clone size: NA; J gene: TRBJ2-7; CDR3 DNA: TGTGCCAGCTCACCAAGTCTAGCCTTAACCTACGAGCAGTACTTC; CDR3 protein: CASSPSLALTYEQYF
D gene: NA; V gene: TRBV7-2; clone size: NA; J gene: TRBJ2-7; CDR3 DNA: TGTGCCAGCAGCTTAAGTGGGAGTGGATTCGAGCAGTACTTC; CDR3 protein: CASSLSGSGFEQYF
D gene: TRBD1; V gene: TRBV6-5; clone size: NA; J gene: TRBJ1-5; CDR3 DNA: TGTGCCAGCAGCCAGACAGGGTTCGGTCAGCCCCAGCATTTT; CDR3 protein: CASSQTGFGQPQHF
D gene: NA; V gene: TRBV10-3; clone size: NA; J gene: TRBJ2-1; CDR3 DNA: TGTGCCATCAGTGAGACCATTAGCTCTCCCTACAATGAGCAGTTCTTC; CDR3 protein: CAISETISSPYNEQFF
D gene: NA; V gene: TRBV2; clone size: NA; J gene: TRBJ1-1; CDR3 DNA: TGTGCCAGCAGTGAAGGCTGGTTGGGCACTGAAGCTTTCTTT; CDR3 protein: CASSEGWLGTEAFF
D gene: NA; V gene: TRBV19; clone size: NA; J gene: TRBJ1-5; CDR3 DNA: TGTGCCAGTAGTTATAGCAATCAGCCCCAGCATTTT; CDR3 protein: CASSYSNQPQHF
D gene: TRBD1; V gene: TRBV29-1; clone size: few; J gene: TRBJ1-2; CDR3 DNA: TGCAGCGACTTCGGGACAGGGGGTGGCTACACCTTC; CDR3 protein: CSDFGTGGGYTF
D gene: NA; V gene: TRBV2; clone size: once; J gene: TRBJ1-5; CDR3 DNA: TGTGCCAGCAGTGTGTTTAAAGGTCGAATTAATCAGCCCCAGCATTTT; CDR3 protein: CASSVFKGRINQPQHF
D gene: TRBD1; V gene: TRBV5-1; clone size: once; J gene: TRBJ1-1; CDR3 DNA: TGCGCCAGCAGCTTGACAGGGGGGAACACTGAAGCTTTCTTT; CDR3 protein: CASSLTGGNTEAFF
D gene: NA; V gene: TRBV5-8; clone size: NA; J gene: TRBJ2-3; CDR3 DNA: TGTGCCAGCAGCTTGTGGTTCTCAGGGTATACTAGCACAGATACGCAGTATTTT; CDR3 protein: CASSLWFSGYTSTDTQYF
D gene: NA; V gene: TRBV7-8; clone size: NA; J gene: TRBJ2-7; CDR3 DNA: TGTGCCAGCAGCTTACCCTCCATAGACGAGCAGTACTTC; CDR3 protein: CASSLPSIDEQYF
D gene: NA; V gene: TRBV15; clone size: NA; J gene: TRBJ1-2; CDR3 DNA: TGTGCCACCAGCAGAGATGGGGTCCGAACCCGTTCTAACTATGGCTACACCTTC; CDR3 protein: CATSRDGVRTRSNYGYTF
D gene: NA; V gene: TRBV30; clone size: NA; J gene: TRBJ2-5; CDR3 DNA: TGTGCCTGGAGTGTAGGCGGCCAAGAGACCCAGTACTTC; CDR3 protein: CAWSVGGQETQYF
D gene: TRBD1; V gene: TRBV19; clone size: NA; J gene: TRBJ2-5; CDR3 DNA: TGTGCCAGTAGTACCACAGGGGGCGGAGAGACCCAGTACTTC; CDR3 protein: CASSTTGGGETQYF
D gene: NA; V gene: TRBV2; clone size: NA; J gene: TRBJ1-3; CDR3 DNA: TGTGCCAGCAGTAGACTGATCTCTGGAAACACCATATATTTT; CDR3 protein: CASSRLISGNTIYF
D gene: TRBD1; V gene: TRBV6-2/TRBV6-3; clone size: NA; J gene: TRBJ2-4; CDR3 DNA: TGTGCCAGCAGTTACTCGGGACAGGGGGCGAACATTCAGTACTTC; CDR3 protein: CASSYSGQGANIQYF
D gene: NA; V gene: TRBV7-9; clone size: NA; J gene: TRBJ1-4; CDR3 DNA: TGTGCCAGCAGCCCGACTTCGGGTATAGGAGAAAAACTGTTTTTT; CDR3 protein: CASSPTSGIGEKLFF
D gene: NA; V gene: TRBV3-1/TRBV3-2; clone size: NA; J gene: TRBJ1-1; CDR3 DNA: TGTGCCAGCAGCCAAGGGGCAAGGCCCAACACTGAAGCTTTCTTT; CDR3 protein: CASSQGARPNTEAFF
D gene: NA; V gene: TRBV30; clone size: NA; J gene: TRBJ1-4; CDR3 DNA: TGTGCCTGGAGTGGGGGGACGGACAATGATGAAAAACTGTTTTTT; CDR3 protein: CAWSGGTDNDEKLFF
D gene: NA; V gene: TRBV27; clone size: NA; J gene: TRBJ1-4; CDR3 DNA: TGTGCCAGCAGTCCGCGGGGCGGGGGGTATGAAAAACTGTTTTTT; CDR3 protein: CASSPRGGGYEKLFF
D gene: NA; V gene: TRBV2; clone size: NA; J gene: TRBJ2-7; CDR3 DNA: TGTGCCAGCAGTGAGCCCTTCACCTACGAGCAGTACTTC; CDR3 protein: CASSEPFTYEQYF
D gene: NA; V gene: TRBV11-2; clone size: NA; J gene: TRBJ1-5; CDR3 DNA: TGTGCCAGCAGCTTGGGTCCGGGAGCTAATCAGCCCCAGCATTTT; CDR3 protein: CASSLGPGANQPQHF
D gene: NA; V gene: TRBV28; clone size: NA; J gene: TRBJ2-2; CDR3 DNA: TGTGCCAGCAGTCCGTCCGTACGGATTAACACCGGGGAGCTGTTTTTT; CDR3 protein: CASSPSVRINTGELFF
D gene: TRBD1; V gene: TRBV6-6; clone size: NA; J gene: TRBJ1-4; CDR3 DNA: TGTGCCAGCAGTCCGACAGGGGGCATGGGTAATGAAAAACTGTTTTTT; CDR3 protein: CASSPTGGMGNEKLFF
D gene: NA; V gene: TRBV30; clone size: NA; J gene: TRBJ1-5; CDR3 DNA: TGTGCCTGGAGTCCAGGGGAGGATAGCAATCAGCCCCAGCATTTT; CDR3 protein: CAWSPGEDSNQPQHF
D gene: NA; V gene: TRBV11-2; clone size: NA; J gene: TRBJ2-5; CDR3 DNA: TGTGCCAGCAGCTCCCGCCCCAGCAGCCAAGAGACCCAGTACTTC; CDR3 protein: CASSSRPSSQETQYF
D gene: NA; V gene: TRBV14; clone size: few; J gene: TRBJ2-7; CDR3 DNA: TGTGCCAGCAGCCAAGATACGCCATTCTACGAGCAGTACTTC; CDR3 protein: CASSQDTPFYEQYF
D gene: NA; V gene: TRBV5-5; clone size: NA; J gene: TRBJ2-5; CDR3 DNA: TGTGCCAGCAGCTCTTTGGGTGGGGGCCAAGAGACCCAGTACTTC; CDR3 protein: CASSSLGGGQETQYF
D gene: NA; V gene: TRBV2; clone size: NA; J gene: TRBJ1-5; CDR3 DNA: TGTGCCAGCAAGTCACAGGGCGGCAATCAGCCCCAGCATTTT; CDR3 protein: CASKSQGGNQPQHF
D gene: NA; V gene: TRBV30; clone size: NA; J gene: TRBJ2-7; CDR3 DNA: TGTGCCTGGAGTAGGGGGCTAGCGGCCTACGAGCAGTACTTC; CDR3 protein: CAWSRGLAAYEQYF
D gene: TRBD2; V gene: TRBV7-3; clone size: NA; J gene: TRBJ2-5; CDR3 DNA: TGTGCCAGCAGCCTCTCGAGCGGGAGGGGGGAGACCCAGTACTTC; CDR3 protein: CASSLSSGRGETQYF
D gene: TRBD1; V gene: TRBV19; clone size: NA; J gene: TRBJ1-2; CDR3 DNA: TGTGCCAGTAGTATCCAGGGGGCGAGCTATGGCTACACCTTC; CDR3 protein: CASSIQGASYGYTF
D gene: NA; V gene: TRBV3-1/TRBV3-2; clone size: NA; J gene: TRBJ1-6; CDR3 DNA: TGTGCCAGCAGCCAACCAGGGTATAATTCACCCCTCCACTTT; CDR3 protein: CASSQPGYNSPLHF
D gene: NA; V gene: TRBV25-1; clone size: NA; J gene: TRBJ1-2; CDR3 DNA: TGTGCCAGCAGTGAAGGTATACCTAACTATGGCTACACCTTC; CDR3 protein: CASSEGIPNYGYTF
D gene: TRBD2; V gene: TRBV5-1; clone size: NA; J gene: TRBJ2-6; CDR3 DNA: TGCGCCAGCAGCTTGGCGTCAACTAGCGGTTCCCCCTCCGGGGCCAACGTCCTGACTTTC; CDR3 protein: CASSLASTSGSPSGANVLTF
D gene: TRBD1; V gene: TRBV6-4; clone size: NA; J gene: TRBJ1-2; CDR3 DNA: TGTGCCAGCAGTGCCGGCGGACAGGGGAGCGGTGGCTACACCTTC; CDR3 protein: CASSAGGQGSGGYTF
D gene: TRBD1; V gene: TRBV6-5; clone size: NA; J gene: TRBJ1-2; CDR3 DNA: TGTGCCAGCAGAGCCGACAGGGCGGGTTATGGCTACACCTTC; CDR3 protein: CASRADRAGYGYTF
D gene: NA; V gene: TRBV18; clone size: NA; J gene: TRBJ2-1; CDR3 DNA: TGTGCCAGCTCATCCGGACAAAGCCAGGGTTTGAATGAGCAGTTCTTC; CDR3 protein: CASSSGQSQGLNEQFF
D gene: NA; V gene: TRBV12-3/TRBV12-4; clone size: NA; J gene: TRBJ1-5; CDR3 DNA: TGTGCCAGCAGTTCATCTAGTCAGCCCCAGCATTTT; CDR3 protein: CASSSSSQPQHF
D gene: TRBD2; V gene: TRBV4-1; clone size: NA; J gene: TRBJ2-7; CDR3 DNA: TGCGCCAGCAGCCAAGAAAAGCGGGAGGGCCTCCACGAGCAGTACTTC; CDR3 protein: CASSQEKREGLHEQYF
D gene: NA; V gene: TRBV5-1; clone size: NA; J gene: TRBJ2-7; CDR3 DNA: TGCGCCAGCAGCCGCGAGGGGGGCGATATGGACGAGCAGTACTTC; CDR3 protein: CASSREGGDMDEQYF
D gene: NA; V gene: TRBV18; clone size: NA; J gene: TRBJ2-1; CDR3 DNA: TGTGCCAGCTCACCACCCGTAGGCTCCTACAATGAGCAGTTCTTC; CDR3 protein: CASSPPVGSYNEQFF
D gene: TRBD2; V gene: TRBV15; clone size: NA; J gene: TRBJ2-3; CDR3 DNA: TGTGCCACCAGCAGAGAACTAGCGGGCACAGATACGCAGTATTTT; CDR3 protein: CATSRELAGTDTQYF